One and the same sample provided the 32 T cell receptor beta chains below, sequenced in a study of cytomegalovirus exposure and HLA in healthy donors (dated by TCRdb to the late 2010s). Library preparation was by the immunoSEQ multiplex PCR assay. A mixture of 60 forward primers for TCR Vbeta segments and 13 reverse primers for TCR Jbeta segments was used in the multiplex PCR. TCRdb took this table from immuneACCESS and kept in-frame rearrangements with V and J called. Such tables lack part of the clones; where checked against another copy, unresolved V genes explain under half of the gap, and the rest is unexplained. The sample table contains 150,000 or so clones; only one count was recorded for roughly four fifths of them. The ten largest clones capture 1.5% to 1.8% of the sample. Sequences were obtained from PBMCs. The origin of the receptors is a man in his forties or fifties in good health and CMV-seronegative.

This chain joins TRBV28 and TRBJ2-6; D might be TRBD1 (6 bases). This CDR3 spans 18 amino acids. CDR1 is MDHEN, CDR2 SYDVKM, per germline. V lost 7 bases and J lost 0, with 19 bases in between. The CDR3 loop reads CASTASIGQFSGANVLTF. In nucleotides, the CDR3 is TGTGCCAGCACCGCCTCGATTGGACAGTTCTCTGGGGCCAACGTCCTGACTTTC.

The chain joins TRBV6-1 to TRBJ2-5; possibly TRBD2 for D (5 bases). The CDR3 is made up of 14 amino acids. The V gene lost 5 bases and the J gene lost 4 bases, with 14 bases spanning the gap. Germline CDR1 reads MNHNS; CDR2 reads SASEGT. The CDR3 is CASSSLVAGETQYF. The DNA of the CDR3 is TGTGCCAGCAGTTCCCTTGTGGCGGGAGAGACCCAGTACTTC.

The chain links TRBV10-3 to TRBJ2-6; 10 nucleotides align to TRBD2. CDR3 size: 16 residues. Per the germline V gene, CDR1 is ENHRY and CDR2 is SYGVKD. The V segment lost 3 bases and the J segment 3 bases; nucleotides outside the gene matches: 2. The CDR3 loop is CAISDPSGSGANVLTF. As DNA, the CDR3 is TGTGCCATCAGTGACCCTAGCGGGAGTGGGGCCAACGTCCTGACTTTC.

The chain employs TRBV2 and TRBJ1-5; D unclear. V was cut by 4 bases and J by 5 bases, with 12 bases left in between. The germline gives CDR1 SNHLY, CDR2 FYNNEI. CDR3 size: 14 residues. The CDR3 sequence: CASSAQNLDQPQHF. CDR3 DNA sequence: TGTGCCAGCAGTGCCCAGAACCTAGATCAGCCCCAGCATTTT.

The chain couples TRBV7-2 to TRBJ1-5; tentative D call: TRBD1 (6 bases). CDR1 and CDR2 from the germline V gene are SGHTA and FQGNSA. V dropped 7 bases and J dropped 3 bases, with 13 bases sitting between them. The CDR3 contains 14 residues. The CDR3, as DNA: TGTGCCAGCACTTTTAGGGGGACCAATCAGCCCCAGCATTTT. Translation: CASTFRGTNQPQHF.

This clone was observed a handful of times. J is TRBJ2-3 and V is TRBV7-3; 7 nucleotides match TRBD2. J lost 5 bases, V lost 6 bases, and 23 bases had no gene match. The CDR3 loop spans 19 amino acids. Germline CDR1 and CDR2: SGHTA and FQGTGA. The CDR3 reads CASSSSRDYPKSPQDTQYF. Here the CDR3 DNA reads TGTGCCAGCAGTAGTTCCCGGGACTACCCAAAATCCCCCCAAGATACGCAGTATTTT.

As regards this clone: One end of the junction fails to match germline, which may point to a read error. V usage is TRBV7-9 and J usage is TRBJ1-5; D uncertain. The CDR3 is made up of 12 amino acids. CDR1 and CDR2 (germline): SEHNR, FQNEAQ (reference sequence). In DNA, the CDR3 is TGTTCCAGCAGCTTAGTTAGTCAGCCCCAGCATTTT. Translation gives CSSSLVSQPQHF.

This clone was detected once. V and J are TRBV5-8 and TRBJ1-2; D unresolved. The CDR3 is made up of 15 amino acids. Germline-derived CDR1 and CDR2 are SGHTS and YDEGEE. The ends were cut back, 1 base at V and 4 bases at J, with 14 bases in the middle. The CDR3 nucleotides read TGTGCCAGCAGCTTGATATTTCAGTCCCCCTATGGCTACACCTTC. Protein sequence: CASSLIFQSPYGYTF.

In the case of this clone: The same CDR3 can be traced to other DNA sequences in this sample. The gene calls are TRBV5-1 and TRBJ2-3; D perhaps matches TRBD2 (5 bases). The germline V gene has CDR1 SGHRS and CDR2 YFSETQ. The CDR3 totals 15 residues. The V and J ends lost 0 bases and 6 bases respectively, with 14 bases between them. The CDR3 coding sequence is TGCGCCAGCAGCTTGGTGGACGGGAACACGGATACGCAGTATTTT. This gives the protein CASSLVDGNTDTQYF.

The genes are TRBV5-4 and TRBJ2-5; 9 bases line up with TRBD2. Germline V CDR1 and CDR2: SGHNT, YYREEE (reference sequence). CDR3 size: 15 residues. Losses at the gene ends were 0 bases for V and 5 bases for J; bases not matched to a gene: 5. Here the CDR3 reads CASSLEAGGLETQYF. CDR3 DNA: TGTGCCAGCAGCTTGGAAGCGGGAGGTTTGGAGACCCAGTACTTC.

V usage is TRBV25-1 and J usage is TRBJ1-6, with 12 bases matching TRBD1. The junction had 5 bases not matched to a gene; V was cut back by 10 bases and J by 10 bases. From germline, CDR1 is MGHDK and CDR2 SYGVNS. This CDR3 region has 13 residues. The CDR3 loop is CAISGTGGSPLHF. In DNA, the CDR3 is TGTGCCATTTCCGGGACAGGGGGCTCACCCCTCCACTTT.

For the CDR3, the DNA is TGTGCCATCAGTGACCCCGCGGACAAGAACACCGGGGAGCTGTTTTTT. Protein product: CAISDPADKNTGELFF. The V gene is TRBV10-3, the J gene TRBJ2-2; tentatively, D is TRBD1 (5 bases). Germline V gene data show CDR1 as ENHRY and CDR2 as SYGVKD. Trimming left V 3 bases short and J 1 base short, with 12 bases between. The CDR3 contains 16 residues.

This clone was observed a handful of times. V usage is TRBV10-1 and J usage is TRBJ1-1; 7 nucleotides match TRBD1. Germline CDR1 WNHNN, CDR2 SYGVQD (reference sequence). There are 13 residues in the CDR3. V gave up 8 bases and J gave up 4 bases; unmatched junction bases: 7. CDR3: CASGVDRATEAFF. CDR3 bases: TGCGCCAGCGGGGTAGACAGGGCCACTGAAGCTTTCTTT.

CDR3 sequence: CASSPSGRPYNEQFF. CDR3 bases: TGTGCCAGCAGCCCTAGCGGGAGGCCCTACAATGAGCAGTTCTTC. V and J are TRBV27 and TRBJ2-1; TRBD2 matches at 11 bases. V shed 6 bases and J 2 bases; nucleotides not matched to a gene: 3. The CDR3 sequence is 15 residues long. Per the germline V gene, CDR1 is MNHEY and CDR2 is SMNVEV (reference sequence).

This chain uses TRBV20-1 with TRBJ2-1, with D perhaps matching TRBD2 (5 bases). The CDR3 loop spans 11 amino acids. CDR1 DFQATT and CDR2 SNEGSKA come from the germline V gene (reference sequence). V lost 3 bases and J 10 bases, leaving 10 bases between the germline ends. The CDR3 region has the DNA TGCAGTGCTAGGACTGGAGGCGAGCAGTTCTTC. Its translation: CSARTGGEQFF.

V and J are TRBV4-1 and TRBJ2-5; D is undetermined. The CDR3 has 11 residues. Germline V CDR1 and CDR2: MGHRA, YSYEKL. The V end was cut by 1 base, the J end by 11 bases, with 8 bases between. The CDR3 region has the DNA TGCGCCAGCAGCCAAGCGGGTGGGCAGTACTTC. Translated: CASSQAGGQYF.

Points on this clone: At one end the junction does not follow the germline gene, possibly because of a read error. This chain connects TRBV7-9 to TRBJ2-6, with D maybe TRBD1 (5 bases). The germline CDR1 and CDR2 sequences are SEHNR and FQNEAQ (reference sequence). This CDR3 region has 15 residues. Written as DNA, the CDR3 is TGTGCCAGCAGCTCAGAAGGGTCTGGGGCCAACGGCCTGACTTTC. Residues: CASSSEGSGANGLTF.

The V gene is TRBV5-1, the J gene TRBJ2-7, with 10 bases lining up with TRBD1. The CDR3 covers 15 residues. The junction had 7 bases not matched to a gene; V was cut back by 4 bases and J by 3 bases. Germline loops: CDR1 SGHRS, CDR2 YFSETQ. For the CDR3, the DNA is TGCGCCAGCAGCGTATTGGGACAGGGGAACTACGAGCAGTACTTC. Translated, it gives CASSVLGQGNYEQYF.

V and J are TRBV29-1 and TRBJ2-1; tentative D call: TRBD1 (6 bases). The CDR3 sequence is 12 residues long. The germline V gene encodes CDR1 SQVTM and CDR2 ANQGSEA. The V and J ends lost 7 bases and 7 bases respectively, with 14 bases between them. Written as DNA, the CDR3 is TGCAGCGCCCGAACAGGGCGAAATGAGCAGTTCTTC. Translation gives CSARTGRNEQFF.

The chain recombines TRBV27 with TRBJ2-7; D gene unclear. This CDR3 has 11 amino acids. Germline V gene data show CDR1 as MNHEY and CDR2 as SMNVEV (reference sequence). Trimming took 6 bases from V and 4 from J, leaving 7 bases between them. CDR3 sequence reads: CASRRKYEQYF. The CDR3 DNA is TGTGCCAGCAGGAGGAAATACGAGCAGTACTTC.

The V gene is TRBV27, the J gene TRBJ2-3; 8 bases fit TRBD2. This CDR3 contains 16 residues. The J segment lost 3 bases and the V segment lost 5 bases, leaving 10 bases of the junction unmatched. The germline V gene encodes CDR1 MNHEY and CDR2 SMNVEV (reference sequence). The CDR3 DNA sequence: TGTGCCAGCAGTCCCGGACTAGCCTCAGTGACAGATACGCAGTATTTT. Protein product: CASSPGLASVTDTQYF.

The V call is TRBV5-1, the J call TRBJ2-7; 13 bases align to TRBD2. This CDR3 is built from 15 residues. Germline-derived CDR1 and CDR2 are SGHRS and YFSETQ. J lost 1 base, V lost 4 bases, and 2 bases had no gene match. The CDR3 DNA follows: TGCGCCAGCAGCCAACTAGCGGGAGGGTCCTACGAGCAGTACTTC. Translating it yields CASSQLAGGSYEQYF. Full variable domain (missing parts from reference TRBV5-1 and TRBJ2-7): KAGVTQTPRYLIKTRGQQVTLSCSPISGHRSVSWYQQTPGQGLQFLFEYFSETQRNKGNFPGRFSGRQFSNSRSEMNVSTLELGDSALYLCASSQLAGGSYEQYFGPGTRLTVT.

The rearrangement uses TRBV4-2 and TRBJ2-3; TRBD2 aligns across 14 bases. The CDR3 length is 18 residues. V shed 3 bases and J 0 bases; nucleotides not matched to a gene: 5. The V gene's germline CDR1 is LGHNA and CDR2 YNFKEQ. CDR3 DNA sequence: TGTGCCAGCAGCCAGGGACTAGCGGGAGAGTTGAGCACAGATACGCAGTATTTT. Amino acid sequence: CASSQGLAGELSTDTQYF.

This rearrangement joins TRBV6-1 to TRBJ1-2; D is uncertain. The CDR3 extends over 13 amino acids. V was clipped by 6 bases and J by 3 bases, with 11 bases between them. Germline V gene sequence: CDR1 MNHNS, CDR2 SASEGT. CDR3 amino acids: CASSREKDYGYTF. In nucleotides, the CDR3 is TGTGCCAGCAGCCGGGAGAAGGACTATGGCTACACCTTC.

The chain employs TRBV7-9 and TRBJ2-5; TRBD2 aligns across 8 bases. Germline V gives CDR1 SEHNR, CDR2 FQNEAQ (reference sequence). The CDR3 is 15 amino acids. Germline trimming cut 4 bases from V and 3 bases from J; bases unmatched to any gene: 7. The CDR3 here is CASSSTSGEEETQYF. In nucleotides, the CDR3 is TGTGCCAGCAGCTCCACTAGCGGAGAAGAAGAGACCCAGTACTTC.

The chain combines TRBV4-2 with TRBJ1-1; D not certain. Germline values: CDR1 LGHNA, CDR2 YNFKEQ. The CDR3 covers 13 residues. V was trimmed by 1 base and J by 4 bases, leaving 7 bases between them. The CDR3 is CASSQGVTTEAFF. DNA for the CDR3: TGTGCCAGCAGCCAAGGCGTCACCACTGAAGCTTTCTTT.

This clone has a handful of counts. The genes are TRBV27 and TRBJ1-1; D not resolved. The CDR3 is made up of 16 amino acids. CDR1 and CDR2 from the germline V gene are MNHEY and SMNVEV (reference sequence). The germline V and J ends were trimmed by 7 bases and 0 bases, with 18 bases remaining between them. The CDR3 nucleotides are TGTGCCAGCACCCCGGGGAGGATTATTATGAACACTGAAGCTTTCTTT. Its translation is CASTPGRIIMNTEAFF.

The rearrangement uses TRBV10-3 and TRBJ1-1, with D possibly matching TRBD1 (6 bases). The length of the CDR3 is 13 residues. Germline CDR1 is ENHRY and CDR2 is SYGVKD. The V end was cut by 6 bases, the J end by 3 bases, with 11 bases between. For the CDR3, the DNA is TGTGCCATCAGCGTACAGGGTTACACTGAAGCTTTCTTT. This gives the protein CAISVQGYTEAFF.

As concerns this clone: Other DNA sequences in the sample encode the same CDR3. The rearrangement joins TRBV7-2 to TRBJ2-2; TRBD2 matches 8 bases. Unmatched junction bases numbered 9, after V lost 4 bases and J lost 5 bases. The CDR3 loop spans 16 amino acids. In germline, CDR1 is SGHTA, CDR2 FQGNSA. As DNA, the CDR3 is TGTGCCAGCAGCTCACGACGGCTAGCGGGTACCGGGGAGCTGTTTTTT. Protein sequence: CASSSRRLAGTGELFF.

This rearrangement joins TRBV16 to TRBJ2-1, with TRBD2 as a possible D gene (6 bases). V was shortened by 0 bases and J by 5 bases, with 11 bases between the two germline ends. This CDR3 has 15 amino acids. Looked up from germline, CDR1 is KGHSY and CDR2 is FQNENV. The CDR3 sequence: CASSQSPVADNEQFF. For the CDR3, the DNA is TGTGCCAGCAGCCAATCTCCGGTAGCGGACAATGAGCAGTTCTTC.

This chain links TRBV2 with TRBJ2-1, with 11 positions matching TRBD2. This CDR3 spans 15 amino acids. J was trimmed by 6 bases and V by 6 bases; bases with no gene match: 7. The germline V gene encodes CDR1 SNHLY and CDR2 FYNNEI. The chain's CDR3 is CASSLLAGASNEQFF. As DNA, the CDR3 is TGTGCCAGCAGCCTACTAGCGGGAGCGTCCAATGAGCAGTTCTTC. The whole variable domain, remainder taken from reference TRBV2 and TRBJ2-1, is EPEVTQTPSHQVTQMGQEVILRCVPISNHLYFYWYRQILGQKVEFLVSFYNNEISEKSEIFDDQFSVERPDGSNFTLKIRSTKLEDSAMYFCASSLLAGASNEQFFGPGTRLTVL.

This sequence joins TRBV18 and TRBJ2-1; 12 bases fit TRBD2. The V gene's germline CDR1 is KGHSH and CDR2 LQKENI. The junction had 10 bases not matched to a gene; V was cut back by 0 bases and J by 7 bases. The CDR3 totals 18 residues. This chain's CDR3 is CASSPPNRLAGASNEQFF. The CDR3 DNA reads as TGTGCCAGCTCACCACCGAACCGACTAGCGGGAGCGAGTAATGAGCAGTTCTTC.